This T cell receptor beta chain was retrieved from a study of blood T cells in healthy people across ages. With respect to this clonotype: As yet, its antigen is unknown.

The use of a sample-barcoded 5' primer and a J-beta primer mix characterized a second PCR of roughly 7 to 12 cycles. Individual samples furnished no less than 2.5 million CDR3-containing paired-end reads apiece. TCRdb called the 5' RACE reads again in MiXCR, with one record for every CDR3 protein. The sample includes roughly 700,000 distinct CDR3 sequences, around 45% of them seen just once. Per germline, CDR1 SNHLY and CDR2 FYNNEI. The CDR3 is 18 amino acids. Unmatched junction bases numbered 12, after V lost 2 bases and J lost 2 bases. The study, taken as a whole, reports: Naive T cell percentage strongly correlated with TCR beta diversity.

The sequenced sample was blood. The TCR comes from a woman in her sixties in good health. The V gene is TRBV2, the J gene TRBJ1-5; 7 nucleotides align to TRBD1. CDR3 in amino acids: CASSEPRDRLNGNQPQHF. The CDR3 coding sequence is TGTGCCAGCAGTGAACCCCGGGACAGACTAAATGGCAATCAGCCCCAGCATTTT.